The clone carrying this TCR delta chain is large (0.1 to 1%) within its sample. What it recognizes is unknown. The sample originates from a study of delta chains in infants with herpesvirus infections. Study background: The search targeted a public fetal Vdelta1/Vgamma8 clonotype after postnatal CMV infection.

The study, taken as a whole, reports: The public clonotype appeared only at the first post-infection time point and was absent in uninfected infants. Absence in CMV-uninfected infants may reflect the detection limit only. A few infants infected before 120 days plus one congenital case had the public Vdelta1 clonotype.

PBMC RNA was reverse transcribed using gamma-chain- and delta-chain-specific primers. TCRdb re-called clones from the RT-PCR reads using CATT. The repertoire holds about 700 delta-chain clones, with around half as singletons. Germline V gene lookup returns CDR1 TSWWSYY and CDR2 QGS. The CDR3 runs 15 residues. V shed 1 base and J shed 8 bases, with 17 bases lying between them. The TCR originated in a human donor who was a Ugandan infant, either HIV-exposed or HIV-unexposed (not recorded which). The chain couples TRDV1 to TRDJ1; no definite D call. The sample consisted of peripheral blood, taken at time point 1 of longitudinal follow-up. CDR3 bases: TGTGCTCTTGGGGAACGCGGTCCCCGAGTACTCAAACTCATCTTT. Its protein is CALGERGPRVLKLIF.